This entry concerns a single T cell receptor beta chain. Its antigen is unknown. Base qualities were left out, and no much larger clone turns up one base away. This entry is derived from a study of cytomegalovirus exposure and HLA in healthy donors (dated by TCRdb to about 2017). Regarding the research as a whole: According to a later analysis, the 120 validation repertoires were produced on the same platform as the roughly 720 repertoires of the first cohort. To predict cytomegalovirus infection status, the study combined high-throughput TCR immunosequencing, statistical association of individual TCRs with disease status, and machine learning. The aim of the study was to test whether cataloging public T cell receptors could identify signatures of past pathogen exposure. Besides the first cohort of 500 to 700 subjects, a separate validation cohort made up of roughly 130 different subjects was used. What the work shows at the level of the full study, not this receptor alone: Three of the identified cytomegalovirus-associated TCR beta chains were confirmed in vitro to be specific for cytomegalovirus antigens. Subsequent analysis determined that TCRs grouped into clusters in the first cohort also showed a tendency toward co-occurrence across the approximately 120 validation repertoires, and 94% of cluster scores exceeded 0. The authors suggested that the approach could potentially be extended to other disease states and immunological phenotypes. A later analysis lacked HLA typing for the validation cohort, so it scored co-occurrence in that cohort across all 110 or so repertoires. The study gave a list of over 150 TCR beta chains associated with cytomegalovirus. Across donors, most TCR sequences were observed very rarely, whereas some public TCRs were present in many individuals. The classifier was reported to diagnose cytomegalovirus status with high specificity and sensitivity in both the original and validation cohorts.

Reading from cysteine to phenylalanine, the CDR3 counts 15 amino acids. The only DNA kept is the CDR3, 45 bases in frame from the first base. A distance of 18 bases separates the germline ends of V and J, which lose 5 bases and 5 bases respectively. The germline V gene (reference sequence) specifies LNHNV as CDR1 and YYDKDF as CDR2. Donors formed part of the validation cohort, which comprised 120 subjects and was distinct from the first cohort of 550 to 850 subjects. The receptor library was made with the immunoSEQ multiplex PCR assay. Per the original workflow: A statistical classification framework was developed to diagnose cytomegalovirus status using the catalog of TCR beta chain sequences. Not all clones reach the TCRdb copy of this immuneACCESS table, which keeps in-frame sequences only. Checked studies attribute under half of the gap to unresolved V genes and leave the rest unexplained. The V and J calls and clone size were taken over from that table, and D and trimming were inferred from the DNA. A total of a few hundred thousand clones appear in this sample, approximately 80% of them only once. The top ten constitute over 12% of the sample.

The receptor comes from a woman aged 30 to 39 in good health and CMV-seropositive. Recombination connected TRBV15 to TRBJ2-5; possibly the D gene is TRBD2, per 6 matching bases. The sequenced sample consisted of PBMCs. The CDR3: CATSSAGSAYETQYF. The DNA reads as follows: TGTGCCACCAGCTCCGCGGGGTCAGCCTATGAGACCCAGTACTTC.